Listed here is a single TCR beta chain. Its antigen remains unknown. Clones were sequenced by immunoSEQ multiplex PCR, and TCRdb holds only the in-frame ones, with some missing. Of about 96,000 clones in the sample, 90% to 95% were seen once. Germline V CDR1 and CDR2: SGHVS, FQNEAQ. The CDR3 sequence is 13 residues long. The V gene lost 5 bases and the J gene lost 3 bases, with 11 bases spanning the gap. This sample stems from a study of T cell responses to AZD1222 COVID-19 vaccine. Broader study findings: Mostly white British, mostly female donors; authors suggested clonal diversity may be underestimated. All repertoire sampling was performed exclusively after the peak T cell response. In the spike-specific TCR repertoire, nearly half reportedly target unmutated variant regions.

The V and J genes are TRBV7-8 and TRBJ2-7; the D is unclear. Sequencing used peripheral blood, obtained on day 0 of MenACWY control vaccination. The TCR comes from an adult in good health. CDR3 protein: CASSPGRSYEQYF. As DNA, the CDR3 is TGTGCCAGCAGCCCGGGCAGGAGCTACGAGCAGTACTTC.